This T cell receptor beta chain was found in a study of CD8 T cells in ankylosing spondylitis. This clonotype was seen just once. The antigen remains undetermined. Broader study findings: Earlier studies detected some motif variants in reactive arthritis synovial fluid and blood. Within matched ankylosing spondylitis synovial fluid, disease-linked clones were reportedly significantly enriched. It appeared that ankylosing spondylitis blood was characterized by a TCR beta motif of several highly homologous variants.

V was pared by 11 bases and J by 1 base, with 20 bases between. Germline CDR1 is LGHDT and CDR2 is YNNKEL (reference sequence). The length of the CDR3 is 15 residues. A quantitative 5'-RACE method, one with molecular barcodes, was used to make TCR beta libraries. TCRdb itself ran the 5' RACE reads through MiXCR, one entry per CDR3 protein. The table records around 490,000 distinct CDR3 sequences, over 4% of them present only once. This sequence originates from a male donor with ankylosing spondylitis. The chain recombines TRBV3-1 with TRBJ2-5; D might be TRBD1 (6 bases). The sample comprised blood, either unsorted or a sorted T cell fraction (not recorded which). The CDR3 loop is CASTPTQGLQETQYF. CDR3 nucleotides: TGTGCCTCCACCCCTACCCAGGGGCTCCAAGAGACCCAGTACTTC.